One sample yielded the 11 T cell receptor beta chains listed below, sequenced in a study of cytomegalovirus exposure and HLA in healthy donors (dated by TCRdb to between 2016 and 2019). Library preparation employed the immunoSEQ multiplex PCR assay. For the multiplex PCR, a mixture combining 60 forward primers for TCR Vbeta segments and 13 reverse primers for TCR Jbeta segments was used. Not all clones reach the TCRdb copy of this immuneACCESS table, which keeps in-frame sequences only. Checked studies attribute under half of the gap to unresolved V genes and leave the rest unexplained. Present in this sample are under 150,000 clones, 80% to 90% of which were seen just once. The ten largest clones take up roughly 4% of the sample. Sequencing was carried out using PBMCs. The receptors were gathered from a woman in her forties in good health and CMV-seropositive.

This chain connects TRBV6-5 to TRBJ1-5; possibly TRBD1 for D (6 bases). Per the germline V gene, CDR1 is MNHEY and CDR2 is SVGAGI. This CDR3 region has 13 residues. V dropped 2 bases and J dropped 7 bases, with 9 bases sitting between them. CDR3 sequence: CASSYKGGQPQHF. CDR3 sequence (DNA): TGTGCCAGCAGTTACAAGGGGGGGCAGCCCCAGCATTTT.

This rearrangement joins TRBV4-3 to TRBJ2-3, with 8 bases matching TRBD2. This CDR3 has 17 amino acids. Germline CDR1 LGHNA, CDR2 YSLEER. The junction had 7 bases not matched to a gene; V was cut back by 0 bases and J by 2 bases. DNA of the CDR3: TGCGCCAGCAGCCAAGATGACGGGGGGGCCCTCACAGATACGCAGTATTTT. This translates into CASSQDDGGALTDTQYF.

This rearrangement joins TRBV13 to TRBJ1-5; a weak D match, TRBD1 (5 bases). CDR3 length: 18 amino acids. CDR1 PRHDT and CDR2 FYEKMQ come from the germline V gene (reference sequence). V was clipped by 0 bases and J by 2 bases, with 17 bases between them. This CDR3 is CASSLGLGEGGRNQPQHF. CDR3 in DNA: TGTGCCAGCAGCTTAGGCCTAGGGGAGGGCGGACGCAATCAGCCCCAGCATTTT.

With respect to this clone: The junction differs from germline at one of its ends, possibly a read error. The chain joins TRBV10-3 to TRBJ1-2; D uncertain. CDR3 size: 12 residues. Germline V gene sequence: CDR1 ENHRY, CDR2 SYGVKD. The CDR3 loop is CAISELNNGYTF. The CDR3 DNA sequence: TGTGCCATCAGTGAGCTTAACAATGGCTACACCTTC.

CDR3 nucleotides: TGTGCCAGCAGCTTAGTGACTAGCGGGGGGGCTTTAGTCGATGAGCAGTTCTTC. It encodes CASSLVTSGGALVDEQFF. V gene TRBV7-8 combines with J gene TRBJ2-1; 14 bases align to TRBD2. Germline CDR1 and CDR2: SGHVS and FQNEAQ. V dropped 1 base and J dropped 8; count of bases not matched to a gene: 10. The CDR3 totals 18 residues.

The rearrangement links TRBV30 to TRBJ2-1, with a tentative D call TRBD2 (6 bases). The V end was cut by 2 bases, the J end by 7 bases, with 15 bases between. CDR1 GTSNPN and CDR2 SVGIG come from the germline V gene (reference sequence). The CDR3 totals 14 residues. The CDR3 DNA is TGTGCCTGGAGTCGGGGCGGGATAGGGAATGAGCAGTTCTTC. This codes for CAWSRGGIGNEQFF.

This chain connects TRBV5-1 to TRBJ2-3; 8 nucleotides align to TRBD2. This CDR3 spans 15 amino acids. V lost 2 bases, J lost 0 bases, and 2 bases stayed unmatched. Germline V gives CDR1 SGHRS, CDR2 YFSETQ. The CDR3 region is CASSFGGGSTDTQYF. As DNA, the CDR3 is TGCGCCAGCAGCTTCGGGGGGGGGAGCACAGATACGCAGTATTTT.

The genes are TRBV6-6 and TRBJ1-1, with TRBD1 matching over 9 bases. The CDR3 consists of 16 residues. Trimming removed 6 bases from V and 6 bases from J; junction bases left unmatched: 14. Germline assignment: CDR1 MNHNY and CDR2 SVGAGI (reference sequence). CDR3 nucleotide sequence: TGTGCCAGCAGGGGCCCCCCTACAGGGGGCGTTTCTGAAGCTTTCTTT. This codes for CASRGPPTGGVSEAFF.

This chain joins TRBV18 and TRBJ2-1; no definite D call. Trimming left V 4 bases short and J 5 bases short, with 6 bases between. This CDR3 is built from 12 residues. Germline loops: CDR1 KGHSH, CDR2 LQKENI. DNA of the CDR3: TGTGCCAGCTCACACAGCAACAATGAGCAGTTCTTC. It encodes CASSHSNNEQFF. Full variable domain (remainder filled in from reference TRBV18 and TRBJ2-1): NAGVMQNPRHLVRRRGQEARLRCSPMKGHSHVYWYRQLPEEGLKFMVYLQKENIIDESGMPKERFSAEFPKEGPSILRIQQVVRGDSAAYFCASSHSNNEQFFGPGTRLTVL.

The rearrangement uses TRBV6-1 and TRBJ1-3; TRBD1 aligns across 11 bases. The ends lost 1 base at V and 2 bases at J; junction bases unmatched: 7. CDR3 size: 18 residues. Per germline, CDR1 MNHNS and CDR2 SASEGT. CDR3 nucleotides: TGTGCCAGCAGTGAAGGGGGGACAGGGGGAAAAGCTGGAAACACCATATATTTT. Its translation: CASSEGGTGGKAGNTIYF.

This sequence joins TRBV19 and TRBJ1-5; 7 bases align to TRBD1. This CDR3 has 13 residues. The junction had 1 base not matched to a gene; V was cut back by 3 bases and J by 5 bases. Germline V CDR1 and CDR2: LNHDA, SQIVND (reference sequence). The DNA for the CDR3 is TGTGCCAGTAGTATTCAGGGGGATCAGCCCCAGCATTTT. Its protein is CASSIQGDQPQHF.